This T cell receptor (beta chain) is from a study of cytomegalovirus exposure and HLA in healthy donors. Across the whole study: Within the Caucasian-associated ancestry cluster were more than 75% of the roughly 360 genotyped donors.

Points on this clone: What it recognizes is unknown.

General study points: Among immune exposure information, only CMV serostatus was available.

60 Vbeta and 13 Jbeta primers were used in PCR. Data came from immunoSEQ multiplex PCR; TCRdb stores just in-frame clones and leaves some out. This table holds about 160,000 clones, 60% to 85% found once. Germline-derived CDR1 and CDR2 are MNHNY and SVGAGI (reference sequence). The CDR3 has 16 amino acids. Trimming removed 2 bases from V and 5 bases from J; junction bases left unmatched: 7. The J gene is TRBJ2-1, the V gene TRBV6-6, with 9 bases fitting TRBD2. This receptor was obtained from a woman aged 45-59 years in good health and CMV-seropositive. The sequenced sample consisted of PBMCs. CDR3 sequence (DNA): TGTGCCAGCAGTTACGCCATAGCGGGGGTCCACAATGAGCAGTTCTTC. Its protein product is CASSYAIAGVHNEQFF.